Reported below is one T cell receptor (beta chain). This clonotype was observed a few times. Its cognate antigen has yet to be identified. Per-base quality was not reported, and no clone a single base away is much larger than it. The sample's treatment or condition label, decoded: approximately 9-day PBMC culture with coronavirus spike peptide pools or control peptides (ViraFEST assay). The ViraFEST assay, used in the study, expanded antigen-specific T cells with peptide pools and then identified the expanded clonotypes through TCR sequencing. The convalescent patients' positive SARS-CoV-2 PCR tests were from March to December 2020, which was before the Alpha, Beta and Delta variants emerged in the United States. PBMCs were cultured at roughly 1.9 million per well in IMDM supplemented with 5% human AB serum and about 9.6 IU/ml IL-2, with about 10 ug/ml peptide pools added. Half of the culture medium was replaced with fresh IL-2-containing medium on days 3 and 7. CD4+ T cells were isolated after less than twelve days of culture through negative selection using the EasySep CD4+ T cell isolation kit. PBMCs were separated from whole blood using Ficoll-Paque Plus gradient centrifugation and then either used fresh or cryopreserved at -140C. Each culture condition was generally run in triplicate wells.

This record comes from a study of vaccination and CD4 T cells after COVID-19 (dated by TCRdb to the early 2020s). In the study overall: Convalescent patients had a positive SARS-CoV-2 result on nasal swab PCR, and of these patients, fewer than ten had mild disease and one had severe disease. Post-COVID blood samples were collected from convalescent patients a median of around 100 days after diagnosis, with a range of roughly 30 to 170 days. The spike-specific CD4+ TCR repertoire was compared before and after mRNA vaccination in 10 COVID-19 convalescent patients and a few infection-naive healthy vaccine recipients. Six males and four females were included in the convalescent cohort, with two Hispanic individuals, seven Caucasians, two Asians and one multiracial person represented. As controls, cultures received a CEFX viral epitope pool (the positive control), an HIV-1 Nef peptide pool (the negative control), or no peptide at all. Post-vaccine blood samples were taken a median of about 72 days after the second vaccine dose, with a range of 14 to 241 days. Overlapping spike peptide pools from SARS-CoV-2 and from the common cold coronaviruses HCoV-NL63, HCoV-OC43 and HCoV-229E were used as culture stimuli. Participants received two doses of either the Pfizer-BioNTech BNT162b2 vaccine (n=8) or the Moderna mRNA-1273 vaccine (n=2). The paper's findings and limits, for the study overall: Nearly all vaccine-specific clones in convalescent patients (304 of 307) were mono-reactive for SARS-CoV-2 spike rather than cross-reactive with common cold coronaviruses. Relatively few convalescent patients were included in the study, and early timepoints after natural infection were not analyzed. In convalescent patients, a median around 86% of post-vaccine SARS-CoV-2-reactive clones were detected only after vaccination, and vaccine-specific priming was suggested by this finding. Although the median number of SARS-CoV-2-reactive clonotypes went up from around 19 after infection to around 40 after vaccination, the increase was not significant.

Libraries were made using PCR. DNA from cultured CD4+ T cells underwent TCR sequencing with the Oncomine TCR Beta short-read assay at the Johns Hopkins FTIC core. The QIAamp micro DNA kit was used to extract genomic DNA from the cultured CD4+ T cells. Oncomine TCR Beta libraries from cultured CD4+ T cells were pooled with unique dual indexes and sequenced on an Illumina iSeq 100. The study's own analysis went as follows. Non-productive sequences were filtered out, and CDR3s that did not start with C, did not end with F or W, or were shorter than 7 amino acids were discarded. The MANAFEST web application identified antigen-specific clonotypes by comparing peptide-stimulated wells against reference wells and other culture wells. For a clone to be called positive, the clone needed an FDR below 0.05, an odds ratio above 5, and a productive frequency above 0.1% in at least two of three replicate wells. Clonotypes that were significantly expanded in both SARS-CoV-2 spike wells and at least one common cold coronavirus spike condition were defined as cross-reactive. Similarity between CDR3 sequences was evaluated in R version 3.6.1 using Levenshtein distances (stringdist) and unrooted phylogenetic trees (ape). The public reads were run again by TCRdb, first through fastp at Q25 and then through MiXCR, and only productive beta chains were kept. CDR3 protein duplicates are merged, each entry listing the most common genes and DNA. The V and J calls and clone size are TCRdb's, not the authors'. The sample data list roughly 13,000 distinct CDR3 sequences, and around 46% of these were observed just once. The top ten clones comprise approximately 15% of the sample.

This sequence originates from a human donor with COVID-19. The sample taken for sequencing was cultured CD4+ T cells from blood.

The nucleotide sequence is TGTGCCAGCAGCCCGATGGTAGGTTCGGAGACCCAGTACTTC. It codes for CASSPMVGSETQYF. The chain was built from TRBV7-2 and TRBJ2-5, with the D gene uncertain. The CDR3 covers 14 residues, taking in both the cysteine and the phenylalanine. Only the CDR3 DNA is retained, 42 bases long and in frame from the first base. V drops 5 bases and J drops 5 bases, leaving 15 bases in between. According to the germline V gene, CDR1 reads SGHTA and CDR2 reads FQGNSA.